The clone carrying this TCR beta chain was detected ten times or more. Amplification of TCR beta CDR3 regions used RNA as the template. A set of HTBI primers served as the primers for a first-round RT-PCR of the TCR CDR3. Each CDR3 protein is one row after TCRdb ran MiXCR on the multiplex PCR reads. Among about 360,000 distinct CDR3 sequences, 15% to 18% were seen once, and the ten largest hold roughly 25%. This entry comes from a study of T cells in Graves' hyperthyroidism and ophthalmopathy. Study-level information: Sampling of peripheral blood happened at initial diagnosis, prior to any treatment.

This clonotype was obtained from a woman younger than 35 with Graves' hyperthyroidism that later progressed to Graves' ophthalmopathy. Sequences were obtained from blood.

CDR3 residues: CASSPPPEGEQYF. CDR3 nucleotide sequence: TGTGCCAGCAGCCCGCCCCCGGAGGGCGAGCAGTACTTC. The rearrangement uses TRBV11-2 and TRBJ2-7; a weak D match, TRBD2 (6 bases). This CDR3 is 13 amino acids long. Trimming took off 5 bases at V and 6 bases at J, with 14 bases between the two ends. Looked up from germline, CDR1 is SGHAT and CDR2 is FQNNGV.